These 26 T cell receptor beta chains were sequenced from one sample in a study of post-analysis software for immune sequencing data. Points from the study as a whole: A handful of TRBV segments were significantly more frequent in patients than in controls. TRBV5-6, TRBV5-1 and TRBV20-1 were among these segments.

Unique molecular identifiers tagged the TCR beta cDNA libraries. MiXCR, run by TCRdb on the PCR reads, gives a single entry per CDR3 protein. Counted here are hundreds of thousands of distinct CDR3 sequences, approximately 57% occurring once; the ten biggest clones make up approximately 4.5%. Their antigens are not known. Source material: blood. All receptors derive from a girl aged 10 to 17 with multiple sclerosis.

The rearrangement uses TRBV5-1 and TRBJ1-1; 10 nucleotides align to TRBD1. Germline V gene lookup returns CDR1 SGHRS and CDR2 YFSETQ. This CDR3 spans 16 amino acids. The V segment lost 4 bases and the J segment 2 bases; nucleotides outside the gene matches: 8. The CDR3 here is CASSPRDRGRNTEAFF. CDR3 DNA: TGCGCCAGCAGCCCCCGGGACAGGGGACGAAACACTGAAGCTTTCTTT.

V usage is TRBV20-1 and J usage is TRBJ2-7, with TRBD2 matching over 10 bases. V shed 4 bases, J shed 4 bases, and the junction held 4 bases outside the gene matches. Germline V gene lookup returns CDR1 DFQATT and CDR2 SNEGSKA (reference sequence). CDR3 length: 13 amino acids. CDR3 sequence (DNA): TGCAGTGCTAAAAGCGGGAGGGAATACGAGCAGTACTTC. It is translated as CSAKSGREYEQYF.

The chain has TRBV18 and TRBJ1-2, with D hard to call. The CDR3 loop spans 13 amino acids. The V gene's germline CDR1 is KGHSH and CDR2 LQKENI. Between the trimmed V and J ends, which lost 2 bases and 6 bases, there was a span of 10 bases. CDR3 protein: CASSPRPKDGYTF. The CDR3 DNA reads as TGTGCCAGCTCACCAAGACCGAAGGATGGCTACACCTTC.

This chain joins TRBV5-1 and TRBJ2-3; D uncertain. From germline, CDR1 is SGHRS and CDR2 YFSETQ. V was clipped by 4 bases and J by 6 bases, with 21 bases between them. CDR3 length equals 16 residues. As DNA, the CDR3 is TGCGCCAGCAGCGGCGGCTTAGTGATCTTTGGTGATACGCAGTATTTT. It translates to CASSGGLVIFGDTQYF.

The V gene is TRBV21-1, the J gene TRBJ2-3; TRBD1 is taken as the D call from the table, unchecked against the DNA. TRBV21-1 has pseudogene status. The CDR3 contains 17 residues. For the CDR3, the DNA is TGTGCCAGCAGCAACCTGGGGCAGGGCTATAGCACAGATACGCAGTATTTT. It translates to CASSNLGQGYSTDTQYF.

V is TRBV28 and J is TRBJ1-2, with a weak D call TRBD1 (6 bases). This CDR3 has 12 amino acids. The germline V gene has CDR1 MDHEN and CDR2 SYDVKM. Trimming took 9 bases from V and 2 from J, leaving 10 bases between them. The CDR3 DNA follows: TGTGCCAGTACTCAGGGGAACTATGGCTACACCTTC. Its translation: CASTQGNYGYTF.

This clonotype was picked up a small number of times. The rearrangement joins TRBV29-1 to TRBJ2-7; D gene ambiguous. The germline V gene has CDR1 SQVTM and CDR2 ANQGSEA. V was pared by 5 bases and J by 2 bases, with 10 bases between. The CDR3 covers 12 residues. The CDR3 nucleotides read TGCAGCGTTCTCCGAGACCCCTACGAGCAGTACTTC. Its translation: CSVLRDPYEQYF.

V is TRBV20-1 and J is TRBJ2-7; D is unclear. The CDR3 runs to 16 residues. The V gene lost 7 bases and the J gene lost 3 bases, with 25 bases spanning the gap. From germline, CDR1 is DFQATT and CDR2 SNEGSKA (reference sequence). CDR3 sequence: CSVRSTESGIDYEQYF. CDR3 bases: TGCAGTGTTCGCTCAACGGAGTCGGGTATAGACTACGAGCAGTACTTC.

This chain connects TRBV5-1 to TRBJ2-5, with 7 bases lining up with TRBD1. Trimming cost V 2 bases and J 1 base; bases outside gene matches: 5. Germline CDR1 SGHRS, CDR2 YFSETQ. This CDR3 has 15 amino acids. CDR3 in amino acids: CASSFGRDSQETQYF. The CDR3 coding sequence is TGCGCCAGCAGCTTCGGTCGGGACAGCCAAGAGACCCAGTACTTC.

This chain connects TRBV19 to TRBJ2-1; TRBD1 agrees at 12 bases. V shed 4 bases and J 0 bases; nucleotides not matched to a gene: 13. The CDR3 covers 20 residues. Germline V gives CDR1 LNHDA, CDR2 SQIVND (reference sequence). The CDR3 nucleotides read TGTGCCAGTAGTACTCTACCGGGACAGGGGGCACTCGGCTCCTACAATGAGCAGTTCTTC. Encoded protein: CASSTLPGQGALGSYNEQFF. The full variable domain, with the rest looked up from reference TRBV19 and TRBJ2-1, is DGGITQSPKYLFRKEGQNVTLSCEQNLNHDAMYWYRQDPGQGLRLIYYSQIVNDFQKGDIAEGYSVSREKKESFPLTVTSAQKNPTAFYLCASSTLPGQGALGSYNEQFFGPGTRLTVL.

The chain has TRBV12-3 or TRBV12-4 and TRBJ2-3; 7 bases fit TRBD2. With V trimmed by 4 bases and J by 0 bases, 4 bases remained unmatched. This CDR3 is built from 15 residues. The CDR3: CASSSGTISTDTQYF. The CDR3 region has the DNA TGTGCCAGCAGTTCTGGGACTATAAGCACAGATACGCAGTATTTT.

J is TRBJ2-5 and V is TRBV5-5; D is ambiguous. The CDR3 sequence is 14 residues long. The ends were cut back, 0 bases at V and 0 bases at J, with 6 bases in the middle. Germline values: CDR1 SGHKS, CDR2 YYEKEE (reference sequence). CDR3 loop: CASSLGHYQETQYF. In DNA form, the CDR3 reads TGTGCCAGCAGCTTGGGACATTACCAAGAGACCCAGTACTTC.

The chain couples TRBV11-3 to TRBJ2-4; 8 bases align to TRBD2. With the DNA end fitting TRBJ2-7 better, the J assignment may be wrong. The germline V gene encodes CDR1 SGHNT and CDR2 YENEEA. The CDR3 totals 13 residues. CDR3 region: CACTSGNSYEQYF. The CDR3 DNA sequence: TGTGCCTGCACTAGCGGAAATTCCTACGAGCAGTACTTC.

This sequence joins TRBV3-1 and TRBJ1-1; D is uncertain. The V gene lost 4 bases and the J gene lost 1 base, with 10 bases spanning the gap. This CDR3 comprises 14 residues. Germline CDR1 reads LGHDT; CDR2 reads YNNKEL (reference sequence). The CDR3 DNA reads as TGTGCCAGCAGCCCTGCGAGCAGGAACACTGAAGCTTTCTTT. Translating it yields CASSPASRNTEAFF.

In its sample, this clonotype was seen a few times. V usage is TRBV7-8 and J usage is TRBJ2-6; D unclear. This CDR3 comprises 15 residues. V lost 3 bases and J 4 bases, leaving 10 bases between the germline ends. Germline V gene lookup returns CDR1 SGHVS and CDR2 FQNEAQ. The CDR3 sequence: CASSFEAGGANVLTF. The CDR3 DNA reads as TGTGCCAGCAGCTTTGAGGCCGGCGGGGCCAACGTCCTGACTTTC.

Only a few counts were recorded for this clonotype. V is TRBV12-3 or TRBV12-4 and J is TRBJ1-2; D might be TRBD1 (6 bases). This CDR3 comprises 15 residues. Trimming took off 7 bases at V and 4 bases at J, with 19 bases between the two ends. This chain's CDR3 is CASTRRDMTSYGYTF. CDR3 nucleotide sequence: TGTGCCAGCACCCGACGGGACATGACATCCTATGGCTACACCTTC.

The chain links TRBV20-1 to TRBJ1-5; no clear D. V was trimmed by 5 bases and J by 7 bases, leaving 30 bases between them. Germline assignment: CDR1 DFQATT and CDR2 SNEGSKA (reference sequence). The CDR3 contains 18 residues. Written as DNA, the CDR3 is TGCAGTGCTTCAAGATCCCAAACAATGGTTGTTCTGAAGCAGCCCCAGCATTTT. This gives the protein CSASRSQTMVVLKQPQHF.

This clonotype was seen only a few times. V is TRBV3-1 and J is TRBJ1-1; D is ambiguous. There are 16 residues in the CDR3. Looked up from germline, CDR1 is LGHDT and CDR2 is YNNKEL (reference sequence). V was pared by 3 bases and J by 0 bases, with 14 bases between. DNA of the CDR3: TGTGCCAGCAGCCATATAGGGCAAAGTATGAACACTGAAGCTTTCTTT. Translated: CASSHIGQSMNTEAFF.

V gene TRBV7-9 combines with J gene TRBJ2-3, with D perhaps TRBD2 (5 bases). The CDR3 runs to 16 residues. The V gene's germline CDR1 is SEHNR and CDR2 FQNEAQ (reference sequence). Deletions cut 3 bases from V and 2 bases from J, with 15 bases between. This CDR3 is CASSFLSGILTDTQYF. CDR3 sequence (DNA): TGTGCCAGCAGCTTTTTATCGGGGATCCTCACAGATACGCAGTATTTT.

This chain links TRBV5-6 with TRBJ2-6, with D unclear. Looked up from germline, CDR1 is SGHDT and CDR2 is YYEEEE. The CDR3 has 13 amino acids. The ends were cut back, 6 bases at V and 1 base at J, with 5 bases in the middle. In nucleotides, the CDR3 is TGTGCCAGCACCATATCTGGGGCCAACGTCCTGACTTTC. This codes for CASTISGANVLTF.

This chain uses TRBV7-8 with TRBJ2-1; 11 bases line up with TRBD1. V dropped 5 bases and J dropped 7; count of bases not matched to a gene: 7. CDR1 and CDR2 from the germline V gene are SGHVS and FQNEAQ. The CDR3 extends over 15 amino acids. CDR3 amino acids: CASSVGQGAGNEQFF. The CDR3 nucleotides are TGTGCCAGCAGCGTTGGACAGGGGGCAGGGAATGAGCAGTTCTTC.

This chain connects TRBV2 to TRBJ2-1; TRBD1 or TRBD2 may be the D gene (5 bases each). The CDR3 has 14 residues. Trimming stripped 7 bases from V and 5 bases from J, with 15 bases between. Germline values: CDR1 SNHLY, CDR2 FYNNEI. CDR3 in DNA: TGTGCCAGCACGGCAGGGAGTACTAACAATGAGCAGTTCTTC. It specifies CASTAGSTNNEQFF. Looking up the rest from reference TRBV2 and TRBJ2-1 gives the full variable domain: EPEVTQTPSHQVTQMGQEVILRCVPISNHLYFYWYRQILGQKVEFLVSFYNNEISEKSEIFDDQFSVERPDGSNFTLKIRSTKLEDSAMYFCASTAGSTNNEQFFGPGTRLTVL.

V is TRBV5-5 and J is TRBJ1-2; D is ambiguous. The V gene lost 2 bases and the J gene lost 8 bases, with 13 bases spanning the gap. CDR3 length: 13 amino acids. Germline assignment: CDR1 SGHKS and CDR2 YYEKEE (reference sequence). CDR3 in DNA: TGTGCCAGCAGCTTAGACGGGCCGGGGGGCTACACCTTC. It specifies CASSLDGPGGYTF.

The chain employs TRBV27 and TRBJ2-3, with 7 bases fitting TRBD1. The V gene's germline CDR1 is MNHEY and CDR2 SMNVEV (reference sequence). V trimming: 5 bases; J trimming: 2 bases; junction bases outside the gene matches: 16. CDR3 size: 18 residues. The CDR3 coding sequence is TGTGCCAGCAGTACCACAGGGGCTTGGGAACAGACCACAGATACGCAGTATTTT. Protein: CASSTTGAWEQTTDTQYF.

This sequence joins TRBV7-9 and TRBJ2-1, with 11 bases lining up with TRBD2. The CDR3 loop spans 15 amino acids. V shed 5 bases, J shed 14 bases, and the junction held 14 bases outside the gene matches. Germline-derived CDR1 and CDR2 are SEHNR and FQNEAQ (reference sequence). The CDR3 DNA reads TGTGCCAGCAGCCTCGGGACTAGCGGTTCCCAATCGGAGTTCTTC. It specifies CASSLGTSGSQSEFF.

As concerns this clonotype: The germline gene is not matched at one end of the junction; a read error may be the cause. V is TRBV12-3 or TRBV12-4 and J is TRBJ2-1; 7 bases are a match to TRBD1. The CDR3 extends over 13 amino acids. The CDR3 coding sequence is TGTGCCAGCAGTCACAGGGGCTACAATAAGCAGTTCTTC. This encodes CASSHRGYNKQFF.